A selection of T cell receptor beta chains follows, all from one sample in a study of T cell responses to AZD1222 COVID-19 vaccine. TCRdb's copy holds only in-frame clones and misses some; the assay was immunoSEQ multiplex PCR. This table has about 79,000 clones, more than 70% appearing once. The sequencing here drew on peripheral blood, taken on day 0 of AZD1222 vaccination. The receptors shown here come from an adult in good health. Each CDR3 is given with its conserved first and last residue. A D gene is named only where the DNA matches it firmly. Clone size appears in some rows only: once, few, many, or a class for an expanded clone.

v_call	clone_size	j_call	d_call	cdr3_aa	cdr3_nt
TRBV19	.	TRBJ1-1	.	CASLREMGTEAFF	TGTGCCAGTTTGAGGGAAATGGGGACTGAAGCTTTCTTT
TRBV5-3	few	TRBJ2-5	.	CARSSGRSETQYF	TGTGCCAGAAGCTCGGGACGTTCGGAGACCCAGTACTTC
TRBV15	.	TRBJ1-2	.	CATSRDLAGRPYGYTF	TGTGCCACCAGCAGAGATTTGGCAGGGCGACCCTATGGCTACACCTTC
TRBV2	.	TRBJ1-1	.	CASSEGGHSEAFF	TGTGCCAGCAGTGAAGGTGGACATAGTGAGGCTTTCTTT
TRBV5-6	.	TRBJ1-5	TRBD1	CASSLGGGTGRDNQPQHF	TGTGCCAGCAGCTTGGGGGGCGGGACAGGGCGTGACAATCAGCCCCAGCATTTT
TRBV5-6	.	TRBJ1-2	.	CASSHPGGAGGYTF	TGTGCCAGCAGCCACCCGGGCGGGGCCGGGGGCTACACCTTC
TRBV11-2	.	TRBJ1-1	.	CASSLVPDGNTEAFF	TGTGCCAGCAGCTTAGTTCCTGACGGGAACACTGAAGCTTTCTTT
TRBV7-2	.	TRBJ2-1	.	CASSFDRRNEQFF	TGTGCCAGCAGCTTTGACAGGCGCAATGAGCAGTTCTTC
TRBV5-1	.	TRBJ1-6	.	CASSRESSYNSPLHF	TGCGCCAGCAGTAGGGAGAGCTCCTATAATTCACCCCTCCACTTT
TRBV11-2	.	TRBJ2-7	.	CASSLDLRTYEQYF	TGTGCCAGCAGCTTAGATCTGCGAACCTACGAGCAGTACTTC
TRBV7-8	.	TRBJ2-2	.	CASGPAGMTGELFF	TGTGCCAGCGGTCCAGCAGGGATGACCGGGGAGCTGTTTTTT
TRBV5-1	.	TRBJ2-2	.	CASSLDSVGTRNTGELFF	TGCGCCAGCAGCTTGGATTCGGTGGGGACAAGGAACACCGGGGAGCTGTTTTTT
TRBV7-2	few	TRBJ2-7	TRBD2	CASSFVAGGPGEQYF	TGTGCCAGCAGCTTCGTAGCGGGAGGGCCTGGCGAGCAGTACTTC
TRBV4-1	.	TRBJ1-1	TRBD1	CASRVGTGITEAFF	TGCGCCAGCAGGGTCGGGACAGGGATAACTGAAGCTTTCTTT
TRBV6-5	.	TRBJ2-5	.	CASSSGGLVRETQYF	TGTGCCAGCAGTTCTGGGGGGCTGGTTCGAGAGACCCAGTACTTC
TRBV5-6	.	TRBJ1-3	.	CASSLGSDFGSGNTIYF	TGTGCCAGCAGCTTGGGTTCGGACTTCGGGTCTGGAAACACCATATATTTT
TRBV4-2	.	TRBJ2-7	TRBD2	CASSQALALADSYEQYF	TGTGCCAGCAGCCAAGCGTTAGCACTAGCGGACTCCTACGAGCAGTACTTC
TRBV5-6	.	TRBJ1-3	.	CASSARDRLYF	TGTGCCAGCAGCGCCCGGGATCGACTTTACTTT
TRBV3-1/TRBV3-2	once	TRBJ1-5	TRBD1	CASSWTGGNQPQHF	TGTGCCAGCAGTTGGACAGGGGGCAATCAGCCCCAGCATTTT
TRBV12-3/TRBV12-4	.	TRBJ1-1	.	CASSLEERAFF	TGTGCCAGCAGTCTCGAAGAACGGGCTTTCTTT
TRBV7-7	.	TRBJ2-1	TRBD1	CASSFGQGKQFF	TGTGCCAGCAGCTTTGGACAGGGAAAGCAGTTCTTC
TRBV19	.	TRBJ1-4	.	CASSIEGGTRKRKLFF	TGTGCCAGTAGTATCGAAGGAGGGACCAGGAAGAGAAAACTGTTTTTT
TRBV27	.	TRBJ1-5	TRBD1	CASRPGQGNQPQHF	TGTGCCAGCAGACCCGGACAGGGCAATCAGCCCCAGCATTTT
TRBV4-2	.	TRBJ2-1	.	CASSPSRGEYNEQFF	TGTGCCAGCAGCCCCTCGAGGGGGGAATACAATGAGCAGTTCTTC
TRBV5-1	.	TRBJ2-5	.	CASSPTGNQETQYF	TGCGCCAGCAGCCCCACGGGTAACCAAGAGACCCAGTACTTC
TRBV5-1	.	TRBJ1-1	.	CASSSGSSNTEAFF	TGCGCCAGCAGCTCTGGATCCTCGAACACTGAAGCTTTCTTT
TRBV6-2/TRBV6-3	.	TRBJ2-2	.	CASSYSEGTGELFF	TGTGCCAGCAGTTACTCGGAGGGCACCGGGGAGCTGTTTTTT
TRBV24-1	once	TRBJ2-3	.	CATSGTGTEGTDTQYF	TGTGCCACCAGTGGCACCGGGACTGAGGGGACAGATACGCAGTATTTT
TRBV27	few	TRBJ1-2	.	CASSLQGTNYGYTF	TGTGCCAGCAGTTTGCAGGGGACTAACTATGGCTACACCTTC
TRBV28	.	TRBJ1-1	.	CASSQPSTPNTEAFF	TGTGCCAGCAGCCAACCCTCTACACCGAACACTGAAGCTTTCTTT
TRBV19	.	TRBJ2-5	TRBD1	CASSISKGAWETQYF	TGTGCCAGTAGTATTTCAAAGGGGGCCTGGGAGACCCAGTACTTC
TRBV18	.	TRBJ1-2	TRBD1	CASSSPDRGSNYGYTF	TGTGCCAGCTCCTCACCCGACAGGGGCTCTAACTATGGCTACACCTTC
TRBV5-5	few	TRBJ1-6	.	CASSPSDSYNSPLHF	TGTGCCAGCAGCCCGTCAGATTCCTATAATTCACCCCTCCACTTT
TRBV14	.	TRBJ1-4	.	CASSQDKGSAVPNEKLFF	TGTGCCAGCAGCCAAGACAAGGGCAGTGCGGTGCCTAATGAAAAACTGTTTTTT
TRBV18	many	TRBJ1-1	.	CASTRQENTEAFF	TGTGCCAGCACCAGACAGGAGAACACTGAAGCTTTCTTT
TRBV7-9	.	TRBJ2-2	.	CASSFFGHANTGELFF	TGTGCCAGCAGCTTTTTTGGACACGCGAACACCGGGGAGCTGTTTTTT